This T cell receptor (beta chain) came from a study of identifying expanded T cells in peripheral blood. Collection occurred without any documented infections or immune events in donors. Libraries were prepared by immunoSEQ multiplex PCR; TCRdb keeps only in-frame clonotypes and omits some of them. Among approximately 120,000 clones listed, 88% were seen once. Points on this clone: Its antigen remains unknown.

Broader study findings: Clone count variance between roughly 2-week samples rose with total template count. Technical replicates showed approximately 1.2 changed clones; roughly two weeks 15 to 20; four weeks 19.

The CDR3 loop spans 18 amino acids. Between the trimmed V and J ends, which lost 0 bases and 5 bases, there was a span of 21 bases. Per germline, CDR1 SGHRS and CDR2 YFSETQ. Sequences were obtained from blood. This sequence was found in a person aged 18-70 years in good health. V gene TRBV5-1 combines with J gene TRBJ2-1, with TRBD1 as a possible D gene (6 bases). The CDR3 DNA reads TGCGCCAGCAGCTTGGGGCCCGGTTACAGGGAAGGAGACAATGAGCAGTTCTTC. Its protein is CASSLGPGYREGDNEQFF.